The 32 T cell receptor beta chains presented below share a single source sample, sequenced in a study of beta chain features in type 1 diabetes. Findings of the study overall: For Type 1 diabetes patients, all four CD4+ subsets carried TCRB CDR3s that were moderately but significantly shorter.

cDNA synthesis used the whole RNA isolate, giving expressed TCRB sequences. Only in-frame clones appear in the TCRdb table, and some are missing; sequencing was by immunoSEQ multiplex PCR. The sample records 300,000 to 350,000 clones, roughly 14% being singletons. Their cognate antigens are unknown. The sequenced sample consisted of naive CD4+ T cells from blood. The receptors shown here come from a woman between 18 and 29 years old with type 1 diabetes.

This clone appeared a few times. This CDR3 reads CASRDPGGGYGYTF. The CDR3 coding sequence is TGTGCCAGCAGGGACCCAGGTGGGGGGTATGGCTACACCTTC. V gene TRBV27 combines with J gene TRBJ1-2; D possibly corresponds to TRBD1 (5 bases). Deletions cut 6 bases from V and 5 bases from J, with 16 bases between. Germline values: CDR1 MNHEY, CDR2 SMNVEV (reference sequence). The CDR3 covers 14 residues.

The chain recombines TRBV29-1 with TRBJ2-2, with 10 bases matching TRBD2. Losses at the gene ends were 5 bases for V and 2 bases for J; bases not matched to a gene: 5. The CDR3 consists of 15 residues. Germline CDR1 reads SQVTM; CDR2 reads ANQGSEA. This chain's CDR3 is CSVLAGGFNTGELFF. The DNA for the CDR3 is TGCAGCGTTTTAGCGGGGGGATTCAACACCGGGGAGCTGTTTTTT.

This clone showed up just a few times. J is TRBJ2-1 and V is TRBV6-6, with 8 bases fitting TRBD1. V dropped 5 bases and J dropped 1; count of bases not matched to a gene: 4. The length of the CDR3 is 15 residues. The germline V gene has CDR1 MNHNY and CDR2 SVGAGI (reference sequence). CDR3 DNA: TGTGCCAGCAGTCGTACAGGGGGGTCCTACAATGAGCAGTTCTTC. The encoded protein is CASSRTGGSYNEQFF.

The V and J genes are TRBV30 and TRBJ1-5; the match to TRBD1 covers 12 bases. CDR1 GTSNPN and CDR2 SVGIG come from the germline V gene (reference sequence). After removal of 4 bases from V and 7 bases from J, the junction contained 5 bases not matched to a gene. This CDR3 has 14 residues. As DNA, the CDR3 is TGTGCCTGGAAGGGACAGGGGGCAAGCCAGCCCCAGCATTTT. Translating it yields CAWKGQGASQPQHF.

The rearrangement links TRBV30 to TRBJ1-4; D unresolved. The CDR3 length is 11 residues. Germline lookup yields CDR1 GTSNPN and CDR2 SVGIG (reference sequence). Trimming pared 5 bases from V and 6 bases from J, leaving 7 bases between. The CDR3 sequence is CAWAADEKLFF. The CDR3 region has the DNA TGTGCCTGGGCGGCTGATGAAAAACTGTTTTTT.

This clone turned up a few times. This chain joins TRBV5-1 and TRBJ2-5; 9 bases align to TRBD1. The germline V gene encodes CDR1 SGHRS and CDR2 YFSETQ. V gave up 5 bases and J gave up 5 bases; unmatched junction bases: 7. There are 14 residues in the CDR3. The CDR3 DNA follows: TGCGCCAGCAGTGCCGAACAGGGGGCGGAGACCCAGTACTTC. The encoded protein is CASSAEQGAETQYF.

Only a few counts were recorded for this clone. V and J are TRBV28 and TRBJ2-7; TRBD1 matches at 7 bases. This CDR3 is 15 amino acids long. The ends lost 6 bases at V and 2 bases at J; junction bases unmatched: 10. The germline V gene has CDR1 MDHEN and CDR2 SYDVKM. The CDR3 coding sequence is TGTGCCAGCAGCTTCGGGACAGTTTCAGCCTACGAGCAGTACTTC. This translates into CASSFGTVSAYEQYF.

This clone has only a few counts. The rearrangement uses TRBV27 and TRBJ2-1; 11 nucleotides match TRBD2. Trimming took 6 bases from V and 8 from J; bases not matched to a gene: 15. The CDR3 covers 17 residues. CDR1 is MNHEY and CDR2 is SMNVEV in the germline V gene (reference sequence). CDR3 nucleotide sequence: TGTGCCAGCAGCAAATCGTCACTAGCGGGAGAGTTCGATGAGCAGTTCTTC. Its protein is CASSKSSLAGEFDEQFF.

This clone was counted only a few times. The chain joins TRBV9 to TRBJ2-5; D ambiguous. Deletions cut 0 bases from V and 1 base from J, with 7 bases between. CDR1 and CDR2 (germline): SGDLS, YYNGEE. The CDR3 runs to 14 residues. CDR3 sequence: CASSVGRSQETQYF. The CDR3 DNA is TGTGCCAGCAGCGTAGGTCGGTCCCAAGAGACCCAGTACTTC.

V and J are TRBV9 and TRBJ2-1; 8 bases align to TRBD2. The germline V gene encodes CDR1 SGDLS and CDR2 YYNGEE. The CDR3 covers 15 residues. The V and J ends lost 4 bases and 8 bases, in that order; junction bases with no gene match: 11. Written as DNA, the CDR3 is TGTGCCAGCAGCCGGGGGACTAGTTTTCCGGATGAGCAGTTCTTC. Translation: CASSRGTSFPDEQFF.

V and J are TRBV18 and TRBJ1-5, with 7 nucleotides matching TRBD1. This CDR3 contains 14 residues. Germline values: CDR1 KGHSH, CDR2 LQKENI. V lost 6 bases and J lost 7; bases outside the gene matches: 9. The CDR3 region is CASSSGGSEQPQHF. CDR3 DNA sequence: TGTGCCAGCTCCTCAGGGGGGAGTGAACAGCCCCAGCATTTT.

This clone was picked up a small number of times. The CDR3 spells CASSGSGPSYNEQFF. In DNA form, the CDR3 reads TGCGCCAGCAGCGGAAGCGGGCCCTCCTACAATGAGCAGTTCTTC. This sequence joins TRBV4-1 and TRBJ2-1; TRBD2 might be the D (6 bases). This CDR3 spans 15 amino acids. Germline CDR1 MGHRA, CDR2 YSYEKL. Trimming pared 5 bases from V and 0 bases from J, leaving 11 bases between.

J is TRBJ2-3 and V is TRBV7-6; the D gene is possibly TRBD2 (7 bases). Trimming removed 5 bases from V and 4 bases from J, with 19 bases in between. Germline lookup yields CDR1 SGHVS and CDR2 FNYEAQ. The CDR3 is 16 amino acids. CDR3 sequence reads: CASSTSRGGSADTQYF. Written as DNA, the CDR3 is TGTGCCAGCAGCACATCTCGCGGGGGCTCGGCAGATACGCAGTATTTT. Using reference TRBV7-6 and TRBJ2-3 for the parts outside the CDR3, the full variable domain is GAGVSQSPRYKVTKRGQDVALRCDPISGHVSLYWYRQALGQGPEFLTYFNYEAQQDKSGLPNDRFSAERPEGSISTLTIQRTEQRDSAMYRCASSTSRGGSADTQYFGPGTRLTVL.

The V call is TRBV20-1, the J call TRBJ2-1, with D hard to call. Germline V gene data show CDR1 as DFQATT and CDR2 as SNEGSKA (reference sequence). V lost 6 bases, J lost 10 bases, and 13 bases lay in between. The CDR3 sequence is 11 residues long. Here the CDR3 DNA reads TGCAGTGCGCCGAGAAGAGAAGAGCAGTTCTTC. Encoded protein: CSAPRREEQFF.

This clone was observed a handful of times. This chain uses TRBV18 with TRBJ2-1; TRBD2 might be the D (6 bases). From germline, CDR1 is KGHSH and CDR2 LQKENI. V was trimmed by 3 bases and J by 5 bases, leaving 11 bases between them. The CDR3 is made up of 14 amino acids. The CDR3 here is CASSPPGLDNEQFF. The CDR3 nucleotides are TGTGCCAGCTCACCGCCGGGACTCGACAATGAGCAGTTCTTC.

In its sample, this clone was seen a few times. V and J are TRBV29-1 and TRBJ2-2; maybe TRBD1 (5 bases). V was clipped by 6 bases and J by 0 bases, with 11 bases between them. This CDR3 is built from 14 residues. The germline V gene encodes CDR1 SQVTM and CDR2 ANQGSEA. CDR3 sequence reads: CSVARVANTGELFF. In DNA form, the CDR3 reads TGCAGCGTCGCCAGGGTCGCGAACACCGGGGAGCTGTTTTTT.

This clone has a handful of counts. The chain carries TRBV5-4 and TRBJ2-3, with 14 bases aligning to TRBD2. Unmatched junction bases numbered 11, after V lost 3 bases and J lost 2 bases. Germline assignment: CDR1 SGHNT and CDR2 YYREEE (reference sequence). The CDR3 spans 19 residues. This chain's CDR3 is CASSSRLAGGPQPTDTQYF. The CDR3 bases are TGTGCCAGCAGCTCGCGACTAGCGGGAGGGCCTCAACCCACAGATACGCAGTATTTT.

This clone was counted only a few times. V gene TRBV29-1 combines with J gene TRBJ2-7; 8 bases are a match to TRBD1. Per germline, CDR1 SQVTM and CDR2 ANQGSEA. With 7 bases clipped from V and 2 bases from J, the junction kept 19 bases outside the gene matches. The CDR3 has 17 residues. The chain's CDR3 is CSATGGDVARLPYEQYF. In DNA, the CDR3 is TGCAGCGCCACAGGGGGAGATGTAGCGAGACTTCCCTACGAGCAGTACTTC.

The chain carries TRBV4-1 and TRBJ1-2; D uncertain. Trimming shortened V by 0 bases and J by 8 bases, and 19 bases separated the two germline ends. This CDR3 has 16 residues. Germline CDR1 is MGHRA and CDR2 is YSYEKL. This CDR3 reads CASSQDVEGLMGGYTF. The CDR3 DNA follows: TGCGCCAGCAGCCAAGATGTTGAGGGCCTCATGGGGGGCTACACCTTC.

The table lists this clone with a few counts. This chain links TRBV18 with TRBJ2-5; D remains unclear. The V end was cut by 1 base, the J end by 4 bases, with 13 bases between. CDR3 length: 15 residues. Looked up from germline, CDR1 is KGHSH and CDR2 is LQKENI. The CDR3 protein is CASSPRNPRGETQYF. CDR3 nucleotides: TGTGCCAGCTCACCACGAAATCCTCGAGGAGAGACCCAGTACTTC.

J is TRBJ2-1 and V is TRBV28, with a weak D call TRBD1 (6 bases). Trimming pared 8 bases from V and 3 bases from J, leaving 14 bases between. CDR3 size: 14 residues. The germline V gene has CDR1 MDHEN and CDR2 SYDVKM. DNA of the CDR3: TGTGCCAGCGGGGGCGGACCGAACTACAATGAGCAGTTCTTC. Encoded protein: CASGGGPNYNEQFF.

V usage is TRBV19 and J usage is TRBJ2-1; possible D gene TRBD2, 6 bases. This CDR3 spans 16 amino acids. Trimming cost V 5 bases and J 0 bases, with 14 bases left between them. Looked up from germline, CDR1 is LNHDA and CDR2 is SQIVND (reference sequence). CDR3 in amino acids: CASSYLARYSYNEQFF. DNA for the CDR3: TGTGCCAGTAGTTACCTAGCGCGTTACTCCTACAATGAGCAGTTCTTC.

The chain uses TRBV7-2 and TRBJ2-2; TRBD1 agrees at 7 bases. This CDR3 comprises 14 residues. J was trimmed by 6 bases and V by 5 bases; bases with no gene match: 6. Germline V gene lookup returns CDR1 SGHTA and CDR2 FQGNSA. In DNA form, the CDR3 reads TGTGCCAGCAGCATGACTCAGGGGGCCGGGGAGCTGTTTTTT. This translates into CASSMTQGAGELFF.

This clone was seen a few times. Other DNA sequences in this specimen translate into the identical CDR3. This rearrangement joins TRBV18 to TRBJ1-4; the D is unclear. Trimming stripped 3 bases from V and 0 bases from J, with 8 bases between. Germline loops: CDR1 KGHSH, CDR2 LQKENI. The CDR3 is 15 amino acids. CDR3 sequence: CASSPRVATNEKLFF. CDR3 nucleotide sequence: TGTGCCAGCTCACCCCGGGTGGCAACTAATGAAAAACTGTTTTTT.

This clone was seen a few times. This chain connects TRBV6-5 to TRBJ1-1, with no clear D. Germline CDR1 and CDR2: MNHEY and SVGAGI. V was shortened by 5 bases and J by 4 bases, with 11 bases between the two germline ends. CDR3 length: 13 residues. Here the CDR3 reads CASSQDMGTEAFF. The CDR3 bases are TGTGCCAGCAGTCAAGACATGGGCACTGAAGCTTTCTTT.

The V call is TRBV28, the J call TRBJ2-1; 10 nucleotides agree with TRBD2. Losses at the gene ends were 7 bases for V and 8 bases for J; bases not matched to a gene: 8. The V gene's germline CDR1 is MDHEN and CDR2 SYDVKM. CDR3 length: 14 residues. The CDR3 protein is CASTRGLALHEQFF. The CDR3 region has the DNA TGTGCCAGCACAAGGGGACTAGCGCTCCATGAGCAGTTCTTC.

The rearrangement uses TRBV21-1 and TRBJ2-5; the table's TRBD2 call for D was not verified on the DNA. TRBV21-1 is shown as a pseudogene. The CDR3 spans 19 residues. In DNA form, the CDR3 reads TGTGCCAGCAGCAAAAAGGGACTAGCGGGCATCAATCAGGGAGAGACCCAGTACTTC. It specifies CASSKKGLAGINQGETQYF.

This clone has only a few counts. The genes are TRBV19 and TRBJ2-5; the D gene is possibly TRBD1 (6 bases). Trimming left V 3 bases short and J 3 bases short, with 8 bases between. Germline-derived CDR1 and CDR2 are LNHDA and SQIVND (reference sequence). CDR3 size: 13 residues. The CDR3 DNA reads TGTGCCAGTAGTATCAGGGGAGAAGAGACCCAGTACTTC. This codes for CASSIRGEETQYF.

There are a few counts of this clone. The rearrangement uses TRBV28 and TRBJ2-1; no definite D call. This CDR3 is built from 12 residues. Germline V gene data show CDR1 as MDHEN and CDR2 as SYDVKM. V was cut by 2 bases and J by 8 bases, with 7 bases left in between. CDR3 region: CASSLVDHEQFF. For the CDR3, the DNA is TGTGCCAGCAGTTTAGTAGATCATGAGCAGTTCTTC.

V usage is TRBV7-7 and J usage is TRBJ1-4, with D perhaps TRBD1 (6 bases). Trimming pared 5 bases from V and 7 bases from J, leaving 14 bases between. The CDR3 extends over 14 amino acids. Germline CDR1 reads SSHAT; CDR2 reads FNYEAQ (reference sequence). CDR3 nucleotide sequence: TGTGCCAGCAGCCCCGGAGTAGGGGGTGAAAAACTGTTTTTT. Its protein is CASSPGVGGEKLFF.

Only a few counts were recorded for this clone. The chain employs TRBV9 and TRBJ1-5, with 10 bases lining up with TRBD1. Trimming at V came to 4 bases and at J to 1 base, leaving 2 bases not matched to a gene. The CDR3 has 15 residues. Germline CDR1 reads SGDLS; CDR2 reads YYNGEE. DNA for the CDR3: TGTGCCAGCAGCCCGGGACAGGGGAGCAATCAGCCCCAGCATTTT. This gives the protein CASSPGQGSNQPQHF.

The rearrangement uses TRBV30 and TRBJ2-7, with no clear D. Deletions cut 5 bases from V and 0 bases from J, with 5 bases between. The germline V gene has CDR1 GTSNPN and CDR2 SVGIG (reference sequence). The CDR3 totals 11 residues. The CDR3: CAWGDSYEQYV. The CDR3, as DNA: TGTGCCTGGGGGGACTCCTACGAGCAGTACGTC.